Listed here are 13 T cell receptor beta chains from one sample, sequenced in a study of identical twins. Via MiXCR, TCRdb re-called the 5' RACE reads, giving one row per CDR3 protein. The table has around 250,000 distinct CDR3 sequences, about 12% seen once. Separately, the same data were catalogued under a study of yellow fever vaccine responses in identical twins.

The specimen was memory (CD45RO+) T cells sorted from blood. These receptors came from a woman in her late teens or twenties in good health.

The gene calls are TRBV6-1 and TRBJ2-5; possibly TRBD1 or TRBD2 for D (7 bases each). The CDR3 spans 15 residues. Germline lookup yields CDR1 MNHNS and CDR2 SASEGT. V lost 6 bases, J lost 1 base, and 15 bases lay in between. The CDR3 loop reads CASRPRGGLQETQYF. The CDR3 nucleotides are TGTGCCAGCAGACCCAGGGGGGGGCTCCAAGAGACCCAGTACTTC.

The chain couples TRBV7-8 to TRBJ2-7; tentative D call: TRBD2 (5 bases). V was pared by 6 bases and J by 5 bases, with 11 bases between. The CDR3 spans 12 residues. Germline CDR1 is SGHVS and CDR2 is FQNEAQ. For the CDR3, the DNA is TGTGCCAGCAGTCCCCCGGGGAACGAGCAGTACTTC. Translation: CASSPPGNEQYF.

This clonotype occurred a few times. The chain recombines TRBV29-1 with TRBJ1-1; D perhaps matches TRBD1 (6 bases). With 4 bases removed from V and 4 bases from J, the gap between germline ends came to 10 bases. Germline values: CDR1 SQVTM, CDR2 ANQGSEA. The CDR3 contains 12 residues. CDR3 coding DNA: TGCAGCGTTGTTAGGGGGGGCACTGAAGCTTTCTTT. Residues: CSVVRGGTEAFF. The full variable domain, completed using reference TRBV29-1 and TRBJ1-1, is SAVISQKPSRDICQRGTSLTIQCQVDSQVTMMFWYRQQPGQSLTLIATANQGSEATYESGFVIDKFPISRPNLTFSTLTVSNMSPEDSSIYLCSVVRGGTEAFFGQGTRLTVV.

This clonotype turned up a few times. The chain recombines TRBV20-1 with TRBJ2-3, with D possibly matching TRBD1 (5 bases). Germline-derived CDR1 and CDR2 are DFQATT and SNEGSKA (reference sequence). The CDR3 is 13 amino acids. CDR3: CSGLGVVADTQYF. The CDR3 nucleotides read TGCAGCGGCTTAGGGGTGGTCGCAGATACGCAGTATTTT.

J is TRBJ2-2 and V is TRBV11-2; TRBD2 might be the D (5 bases). Trimming shortened V by 3 bases and J by 3 bases, and 17 bases separated the two germline ends. The CDR3 spans 17 residues. CDR1 is SGHAT and CDR2 is FQNNGV in the germline V gene. CDR3 nucleotide sequence: TGTGCCAGCAGCTTTACCCTAACTAGTCGGTACACCGGGGAGCTGTTTTTT. Protein: CASSFTLTSRYTGELFF. Filled out from reference TRBV11-2 and TRBJ2-2, the complete variable domain reads EAGVAQSPRYKIIEKRQSVAFWCNPISGHATLYWYQQILGQGPKLLIQFQNNGVVDDSQLPKDRFSAERLKGVDSTLKIQPAKLEDSAVYLCASSFTLTSRYTGELFFGEGSRLTVL.

The genes are TRBV7-3 and TRBJ2-6; perhaps TRBD1 as D (6 bases). Trimming removed 5 bases from V and 0 bases from J, with 14 bases in between. The CDR3 loop spans 17 amino acids. Germline loops: CDR1 SGHTA, CDR2 FQGTGA. The CDR3 loop is CASSTRDTSSGANVLTF. The CDR3 DNA sequence: TGTGCCAGCAGCACAAGGGACACTAGCTCTGGGGCCAACGTCCTGACTTTC.

This clonotype was found a few times. V usage is TRBV27 and J usage is TRBJ2-3, with 14 bases lining up with TRBD2. Germline V gives CDR1 MNHEY, CDR2 SMNVEV (reference sequence). This CDR3 comprises 17 residues. V trimming: 6 bases; J trimming: 8 bases; junction bases outside the gene matches: 13. Written as DNA, the CDR3 is TGTGCCAGCAGAAAACTGGGGACTAGCGGGGGTCTTAGTACGCAGTATTTT. Amino acids: CASRKLGTSGGLSTQYF.

This clonotype has only a few counts. This chain connects TRBV7-9 to TRBJ2-7, with D uncertain. The CDR3 contains 13 residues. Germline-derived CDR1 and CDR2 are SEHNR and FQNEAQ (reference sequence). V lost 4 bases and J 2 bases, leaving 9 bases between the germline ends. The CDR3 DNA sequence: TGTGCCAGCAGCTCGGCGGAAACCTACGAGCAGTACTTC. As protein: CASSSAETYEQYF.

This clonotype was counted only a few times. V and J are TRBV12-3 or TRBV12-4 and TRBJ2-6; 7 bases are shared with TRBD1. The CDR3 contains 17 residues. V was pared by 7 bases and J by 2 bases, with 11 bases of the junction left unmatched. The CDR3 DNA reads as TGTGCCAGCACTTCACCAGGACAGGCGACTGGGGCCAACGTCCTGACTTTC. This sequence encodes CASTSPGQATGANVLTF.

This clonotype has a count of ten or more. The chain carries TRBV10-3 and TRBJ2-7; D gene uncertain. Germline CDR1 ENHRY, CDR2 SYGVKD. Trimming cost V 5 bases and J 6 bases, with 8 bases left between them. This CDR3 is 11 amino acids long. In DNA form, the CDR3 reads TGTGCCATCAGTCACCCCGGCGAGCAGTACTTC. It yields the protein CAISHPGEQYF.

This clonotype was detected a few times. This rearrangement joins TRBV27 to TRBJ2-1; D not certain. This CDR3 has 13 residues. Germline CDR1 and CDR2: MNHEY and SMNVEV (reference sequence). Trimming shortened V by 5 bases and J by 5 bases, and 10 bases separated the two germline ends. CDR3 loop: CASSLSENNEQFF. The CDR3 DNA is TGTGCCAGCAGTCTAAGTGAAAACAATGAGCAGTTCTTC.

Only a few counts were recorded for this clonotype. This chain uses TRBV6-2 or TRBV6-3 with TRBJ2-2; 9 bases are shared with TRBD1. Per the germline V gene, CDR1 is MNHEY and CDR2 is SVGEGT. The junction had 5 bases not matched to a gene; V was cut back by 6 bases and J by 6 bases. The CDR3 is 14 residues long. The DNA for the CDR3 is TGTGCCAGCAGCTCACAGGGGGCGGCCGGGGAGCTGTTTTTT. Its protein is CASSSQGAAGELFF.

This clonotype turned up a few times. The chain links TRBV5-1 to TRBJ2-3, with 8 bases fitting TRBD1. The V segment lost 3 bases and the J segment 1 base; nucleotides outside the gene matches: 7. CDR3 length equals 16 residues. The germline V gene has CDR1 SGHRS and CDR2 YFSETQ. CDR3 protein: CASSWTGSLGTDTQYF. In DNA, the CDR3 is TGCGCCAGCAGCTGGACAGGGAGCCTCGGCACAGATACGCAGTATTTT. The complete variable domain, with remaining parts taken from reference TRBV5-1 and TRBJ2-3, reads KAGVTQTPRYLIKTRGQQVTLSCSPISGHRSVSWYQQTPGQGLQFLFEYFSETQRNKGNFPGRFSGRQFSNSRSEMNVSTLELGDSALYLCASSWTGSLGTDTQYFGPGTRLTVL.